This T cell receptor beta chain emerged from a study of beta chain features in type 1 diabetes. In total, each donor contributed a single heparinised blood draw that averaged about 120 mL. V was clipped by 2 bases and J by 8 bases; unmatched bases: 11. The length of the CDR3 is 15 residues. CDR1 is SGHTA, CDR2 FQGNSA, per germline. Notes on this clone: Its specificity is not known.

Every bit of the isolated RNA underwent reverse transcription, so sequencing read expressed TCRB transcripts. TCRdb keeps only in-frame clones here, not all; method: immunoSEQ multiplex PCR. The data contain around 110,000 clones, about a sixth of them singletons. Whole-study findings and limits: For Type 1 diabetes patients, all four CD4+ subsets carried TCRB CDR3s that were moderately but significantly shorter. PCR may have favored shorter templates equally in patients and controls. Naive, central memory and regulatory TCRB repertoires appeared more similar among patients than healthy donors.

The specimen was central memory CD4+ T cells from blood. The V gene is TRBV7-2, the J gene TRBJ1-2; 7 nucleotides match TRBD1. This clonotype was sampled from a man aged 25 to 45 with type 1 diabetes. CDR3 in amino acids: CASSLLGTADTGYTF. For the CDR3, the DNA is TGTGCCAGCAGCTTACTAGGGACAGCCGATACGGGCTACACCTTC. The variable domain in full, completed from reference TRBV7-2 and TRBJ1-2, reads GAGVSQSPSNKVTEKGKDVELRCDPISGHTALYWYRQSLGQGLEFLIYFQGNSAPDKSGLPSDRFSAERTGGSVSTLTIQRTQQEDSAVYLCASSLLGTADTGYTFGSGTRLTVV.